The sequence of this TCR beta chain was determined in a study of T cell repertoires in cytomegalovirus infection. MiXCR, run by TCRdb on the reads, gives a single entry per CDR3 protein. The sample lists about a million distinct CDR3 sequences, roughly 30% occurring once. This clonotype has at least ten counts. Its antigen remains unknown. The CDR3 has 15 amino acids. V dropped 1 base and J dropped 2 bases, with 10 bases sitting between them. Germline assignment: CDR1 SGHVS and CDR2 FNYEAQ. The starting material was cultured CD8+ T cells from PBMCs, obtained from culture after CMV antigen stimulation. The V call is TRBV7-6, the J call TRBJ2-3, with D uncertain. This sequence was found in a human donor in good health (CMV status not recorded). Some clones in this sample may be carry-over from other donors' samples. CDR3 amino acids: CASSLGWSSTDTQYF. CDR3 in DNA: TGTGCCAGCAGCTTAGGGTGGTCCTCCACAGATACGCAGTATTTT. The entire variable domain, with the rest obtained from reference TRBV7-6 and TRBJ2-3, is as follows: GAGVSQSPRYKVTKRGQDVALRCDPISGHVSLYWYRQALGQGPEFLTYFNYEAQQDKSGLPNDRFSAERPEGSISTLTIQRTEQRDSAMYRCASSLGWSSTDTQYFGPGTRLTVL.